The 3 T cell receptor beta chains listed next were all sequenced from one sample in a study of blood T cell repertoires in COVID-19. Profiling relied on immunoSEQ multiplex PCR, and the TCRdb table lists in-frame clones only, not all of them. The sample yields roughly 98,000 clones, 82% seen once. Sequenced material: peripheral blood. The receptors here all came from a man between 65 and 80 years old with active or convalescent COVID-19.

V is TRBV9 and J is TRBJ1-2; 9 bases match TRBD1. The CDR3 loop spans 16 amino acids. Trimming cost V 4 bases and J 4 bases; bases outside gene matches: 11. Germline V gene data show CDR1 as SGDLS and CDR2 as YYNGEE. This CDR3 reads CASSPSRGQGAYGYTF. The CDR3 DNA reads as TGTGCCAGCAGCCCCTCTCGGGGACAGGGCGCCTATGGCTACACCTTC.

The V and J genes are TRBV23-1 and TRBJ2-5; 8 bases are a match to TRBD1. TRBV23-1 carries the ORF label, with uncertain function. Unmatched junction bases numbered 2, after V lost 6 bases and J lost 2 bases. The CDR3 length is 13 residues. The CDR3 region is CASRTGGQETQYF. As DNA, the CDR3 is TGCGCCAGCAGAACAGGGGGGCAAGAGACCCAGTACTTC.

J is TRBJ1-5 and V is TRBV9; D is ambiguous. The ends were cut back, 0 bases at V and 10 bases at J, with 14 bases in the middle. In germline, CDR1 is SGDLS, CDR2 YYNGEE. CDR3 length: 14 residues. This chain's CDR3 is CASSVGYTGHPQHF. The CDR3 DNA sequence: TGTGCCAGCAGCGTAGGGTACACTGGGCATCCCCAGCATTTT.